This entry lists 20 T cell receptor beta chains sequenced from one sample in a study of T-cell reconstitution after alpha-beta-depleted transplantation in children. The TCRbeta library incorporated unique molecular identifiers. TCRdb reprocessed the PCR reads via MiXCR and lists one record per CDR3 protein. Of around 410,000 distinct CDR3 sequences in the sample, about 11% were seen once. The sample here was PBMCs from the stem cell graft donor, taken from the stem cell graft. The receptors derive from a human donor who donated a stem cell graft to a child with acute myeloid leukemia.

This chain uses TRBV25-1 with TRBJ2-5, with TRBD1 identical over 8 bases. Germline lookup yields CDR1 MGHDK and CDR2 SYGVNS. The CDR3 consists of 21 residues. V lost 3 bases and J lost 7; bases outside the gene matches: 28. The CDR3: CASSDSGPGQVPLVGKATQYF. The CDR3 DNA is TGTGCCAGCAGTGATAGTGGGCCGGGACAGGTTCCTCTCGTGGGGAAAGCGACCCAGTACTTC.

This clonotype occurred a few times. CDR3 in amino acids: CASSQEGRSSGNTIYF. In nucleotides, the CDR3 is TGTGCCAGCAGCCAGGAAGGCCGAAGCTCTGGAAACACCATATATTTT. This chain uses TRBV4-2 with TRBJ1-3, with D unresolved. Germline loops: CDR1 LGHNA, CDR2 YNFKEQ. Trimming cost V 3 bases and J 0 bases, with 12 bases left between them. This CDR3 has 16 amino acids.

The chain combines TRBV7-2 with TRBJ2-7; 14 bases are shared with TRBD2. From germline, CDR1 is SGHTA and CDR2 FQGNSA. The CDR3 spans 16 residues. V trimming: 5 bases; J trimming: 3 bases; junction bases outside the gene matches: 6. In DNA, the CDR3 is TGTGCCAGCAGCCTGGGACTAGCGGGAGATCTCTACGAGCAGTACTTC. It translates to CASSLGLAGDLYEQYF.

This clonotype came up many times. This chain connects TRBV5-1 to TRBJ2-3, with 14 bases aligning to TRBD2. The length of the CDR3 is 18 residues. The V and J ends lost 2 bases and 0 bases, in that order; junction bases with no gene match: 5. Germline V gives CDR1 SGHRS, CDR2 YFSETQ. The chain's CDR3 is CASSLTGTSGGSTDTQYF. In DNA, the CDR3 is TGCGCCAGCAGCTTAACCGGGACTAGCGGGGGTAGCACAGATACGCAGTATTTT. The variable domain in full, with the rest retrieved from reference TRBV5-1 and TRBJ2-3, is KAGVTQTPRYLIKTRGQQVTLSCSPISGHRSVSWYQQTPGQGLQFLFEYFSETQRNKGNFPGRFSGRQFSNSRSEMNVSTLELGDSALYLCASSLTGTSGGSTDTQYFGPGTRLTVL.

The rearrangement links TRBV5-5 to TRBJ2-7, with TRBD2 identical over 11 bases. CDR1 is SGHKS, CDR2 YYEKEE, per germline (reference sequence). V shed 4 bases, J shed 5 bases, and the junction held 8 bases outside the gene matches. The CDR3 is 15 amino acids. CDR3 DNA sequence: TGTGCCAGCAGCCCGACCGGGACTAGCGGAGACGAGCAGTACTTC. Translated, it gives CASSPTGTSGDEQYF.

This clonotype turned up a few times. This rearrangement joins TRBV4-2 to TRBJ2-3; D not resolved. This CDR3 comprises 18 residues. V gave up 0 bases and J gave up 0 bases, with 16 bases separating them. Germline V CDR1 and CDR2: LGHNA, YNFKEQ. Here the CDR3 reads CASSQEGLIELSTDTQYF. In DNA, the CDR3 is TGTGCCAGCAGCCAAGAGGGCTTAATCGAGTTGAGCACAGATACGCAGTATTTT.

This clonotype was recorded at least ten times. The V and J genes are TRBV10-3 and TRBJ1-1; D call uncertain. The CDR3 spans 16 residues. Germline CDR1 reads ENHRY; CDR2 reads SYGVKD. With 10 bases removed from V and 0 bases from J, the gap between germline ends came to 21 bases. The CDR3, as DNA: TGTGCCACCAAACCCTCGGGAAACCTATTGAACACTGAAGCTTTCTTT. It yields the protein CATKPSGNLLNTEAFF.

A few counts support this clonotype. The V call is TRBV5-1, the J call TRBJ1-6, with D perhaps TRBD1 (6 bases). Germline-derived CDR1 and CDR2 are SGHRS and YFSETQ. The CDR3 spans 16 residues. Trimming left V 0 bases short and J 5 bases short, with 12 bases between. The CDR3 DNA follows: TGCGCCAGCAGCTTGGAGTTTGGGGGCCATAATTCACCCCTCCACTTT. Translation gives CASSLEFGGHNSPLHF.

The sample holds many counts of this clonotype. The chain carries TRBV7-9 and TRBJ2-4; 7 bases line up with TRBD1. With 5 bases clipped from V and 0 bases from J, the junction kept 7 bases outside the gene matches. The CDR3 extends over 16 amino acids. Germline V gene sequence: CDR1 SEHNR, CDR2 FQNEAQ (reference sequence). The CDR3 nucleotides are TGTGCCAGCAGCCCACCGGGGACAGTAGCCAAAAACATTCAGTACTTC. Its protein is CASSPPGTVAKNIQYF.

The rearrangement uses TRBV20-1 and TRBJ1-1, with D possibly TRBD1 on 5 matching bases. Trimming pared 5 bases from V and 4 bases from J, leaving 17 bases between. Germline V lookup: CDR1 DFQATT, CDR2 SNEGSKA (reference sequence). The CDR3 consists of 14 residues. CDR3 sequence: CSAARGGSGTEAFF. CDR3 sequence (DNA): TGCAGTGCTGCCCGGGGGGGGTCGGGCACTGAAGCTTTCTTT.

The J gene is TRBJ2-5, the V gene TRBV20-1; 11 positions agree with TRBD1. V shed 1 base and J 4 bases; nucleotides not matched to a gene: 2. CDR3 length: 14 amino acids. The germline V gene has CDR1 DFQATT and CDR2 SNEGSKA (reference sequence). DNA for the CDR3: TGCAGTGCTAGAGTGGACAGGGGGCGAGAGACCCAGTACTTC. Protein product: CSARVDRGRETQYF.

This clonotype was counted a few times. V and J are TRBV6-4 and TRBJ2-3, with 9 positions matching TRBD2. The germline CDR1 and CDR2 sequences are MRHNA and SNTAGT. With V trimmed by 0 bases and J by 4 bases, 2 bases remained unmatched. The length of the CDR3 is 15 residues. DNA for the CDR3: TGTGCCAGCAGTGACTCGGGCGGGGGGGCAGATACGCAGTATTTT. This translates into CASSDSGGGADTQYF.

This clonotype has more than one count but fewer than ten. The CDR3 coding sequence is TGCAGTATTGGGAGGAACTACGAGCAGTACTTC. Protein product: CSIGRNYEQYF. V is TRBV20-1 and J is TRBJ2-7, with D possibly being TRBD2 (6 bases). Trimming took off 8 bases at V and 3 bases at J, with 11 bases between the two ends. Per germline, CDR1 DFQATT and CDR2 SNEGSKA (reference sequence). This CDR3 is 11 amino acids long.

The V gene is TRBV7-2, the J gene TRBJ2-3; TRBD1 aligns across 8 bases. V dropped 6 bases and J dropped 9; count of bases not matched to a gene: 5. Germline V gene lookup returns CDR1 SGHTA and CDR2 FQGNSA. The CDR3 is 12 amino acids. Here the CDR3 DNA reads TGTGCCAGCAGTCCGGACAGGGACACGCAGTATTTT. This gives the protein CASSPDRDTQYF.

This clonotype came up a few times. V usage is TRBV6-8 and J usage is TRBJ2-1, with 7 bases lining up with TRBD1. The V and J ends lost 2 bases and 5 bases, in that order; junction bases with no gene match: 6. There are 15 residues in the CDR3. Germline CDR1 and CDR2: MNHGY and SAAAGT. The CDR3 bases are TGTGCCAGCAGTTACGGGACAGAAAAAAACAATGAGCAGTTCTTC. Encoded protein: CASSYGTEKNNEQFF.

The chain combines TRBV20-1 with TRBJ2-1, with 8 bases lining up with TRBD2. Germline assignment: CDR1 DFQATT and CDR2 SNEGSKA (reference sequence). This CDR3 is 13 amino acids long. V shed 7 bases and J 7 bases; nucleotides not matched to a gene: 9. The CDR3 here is CSVVAGGINEQFF. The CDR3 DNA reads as TGCAGTGTGGTGGCGGGGGGAATTAATGAGCAGTTCTTC.

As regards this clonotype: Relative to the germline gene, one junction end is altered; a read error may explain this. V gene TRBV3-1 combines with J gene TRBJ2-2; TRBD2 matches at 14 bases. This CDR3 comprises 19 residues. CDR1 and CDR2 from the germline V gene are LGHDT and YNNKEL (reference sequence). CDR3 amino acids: CACSQEGTSGRRGTGELFF. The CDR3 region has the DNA TGTGCCTGCAGCCAAGAAGGGACTAGCGGGAGAAGGGGCACCGGGGAGCTGTTTTTT.

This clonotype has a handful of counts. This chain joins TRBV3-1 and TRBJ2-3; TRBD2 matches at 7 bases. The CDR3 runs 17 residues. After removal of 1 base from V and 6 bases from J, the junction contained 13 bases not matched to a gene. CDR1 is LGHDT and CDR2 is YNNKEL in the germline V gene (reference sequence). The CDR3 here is CASSQGVSGSARDTQYF. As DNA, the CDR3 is TGTGCCAGCAGCCAAGGGGTTAGCGGGTCCGCCAGGGATACGCAGTATTTT.

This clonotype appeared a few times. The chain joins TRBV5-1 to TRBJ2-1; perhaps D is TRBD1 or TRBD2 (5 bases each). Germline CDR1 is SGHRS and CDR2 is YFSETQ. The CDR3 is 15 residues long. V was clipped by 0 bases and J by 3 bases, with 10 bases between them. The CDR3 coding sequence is TGCGCCAGCAGCTTGGGAGGGGTTGGCTACAATGAGCAGTTCTTC. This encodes CASSLGGVGYNEQFF.

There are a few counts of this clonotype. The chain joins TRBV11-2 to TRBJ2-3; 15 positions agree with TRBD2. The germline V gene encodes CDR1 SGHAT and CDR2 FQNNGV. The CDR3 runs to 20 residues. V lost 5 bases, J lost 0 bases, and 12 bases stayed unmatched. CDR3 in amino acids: CASSHWGLAGGRTSTDTQYF. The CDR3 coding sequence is TGTGCCAGCAGCCATTGGGGACTAGCGGGGGGCAGGACTAGCACAGATACGCAGTATTTT.